These T cell receptor beta chains were read from a single sample in a study of cytomegalovirus exposure and HLA in healthy donors. TCRdb's table, derived via immunoSEQ multiplex PCR, lists solely in-frame clones and lacks some. The data contain 85,000 to 100,000 clones, about 89% of them seen just once; the ten biggest clones take up about a tenth. Sequencing was done on a sample of PBMCs. The receptors originated from a young man in good health and CMV-seropositive. Both conserved end residues are part of each CDR3. A D gene is named only where the DNA matches it firmly. Where a row states a size, it is once, few, many or the class of an expanded clone; other rows omit it.

.	TRBV4-1	TRBJ1-2	TRBD1	TGCGCCAGCAGCCAAGAGACCCAAGCGACAGGGGCCGAGGGCTACACCTTC	CASSQETQATGAEGYTF
.	TRBV10-2	TRBJ2-7	.	TGCGCCAGCAGTCCCGCCTACGAGCAGTACTTC	CASSPAYEQYF
.	TRBV19	TRBJ2-7	TRBD1	TGTGCCAGTAGTATAAGCACAGGGGAGTGGTACGAGCAGTACTTC	CASSISTGEWYEQYF
.	TRBV18	TRBJ2-1	.	TGTGCCAGCTCACCACCGCGAGGGAGAGAGTATGAGCAGTTCTTC	CASSPPRGREYEQFF
.	TRBV29-1	TRBJ2-7	.	TGCAGCGTTGTAGAAGGGGGGGACATCTCCTACGAGCAGTACTTC	CSVVEGGDISYEQYF
.	TRBV28	TRBJ2-4	.	TGTGCCAGCAGTCTGGGGGCCAGGGGAACCAAAAACATTCAGTACTTC	CASSLGARGTKNIQYF
.	TRBV5-4	TRBJ2-2	TRBD2	TGTGCCAGCAGCTCAGCGGGAGGGTCCACCGGGGAGCTGTTTTTT	CASSSAGGSTGELFF
.	TRBV25-1	TRBJ2-1	TRBD1	TGTGCCAGCAGTCCTACGTGGACAGGGGGGACTGGAAATGAGCAGTTCTTC	CASSPTWTGGTGNEQFF
.	TRBV7-9	TRBJ2-1	TRBD2	TGTGCCAGCAGTACCGGGAGGGCCTGGGATGAGCAGTTCTTC	CASSTGRAWDEQFF
.	TRBV15	TRBJ2-1	.	TGTGCCACCAGCACCCTCCGGGGCTCCTACAATGAGCAGTTCTTC	CATSTLRGSYNEQFF
once	TRBV5-1	TRBJ2-2	.	TGCGCCAGCAGCTTGGCAGTTGGCGGGGAGCTGTTTTTT	CASSLAVGGELFF
.	TRBV7-8	TRBJ1-1	.	TGTGCCAGCAGCCCGGGAGGGATCGCTGAAGCTTTCTTT	CASSPGGIAEAFF
.	TRBV7-9	TRBJ2-7	.	TGTGCCAGCAGCTCTATTGCCGTGACAGTCTACGAGCAGTACTTC	CASSSIAVTVYEQYF
.	TRBV13	TRBJ2-1	.	TGTGCCAGCAGCTTCATGGGAGCTAGCAATGAGCAGTTCTTC	CASSFMGASNEQFF
.	TRBV4-1	TRBJ2-4	.	TGCGCCAGCAGCCAGACCAGGGTCGCCAAAAACATTCAGTACTTC	CASSQTRVAKNIQYF
.	TRBV28	TRBJ2-3	.	TGTGCCAGCAGTTTAGGTTCTTGGGCCCGACCCGATCCGACAGATACGCAGTATTTT	CASSLGSWARPDPTDTQYF
.	TRBV2	TRBJ2-3	.	TGTGCCGGAGGGGACTGGAGCACAGATACGCAGTATTTT	CAGGDWSTDTQYF
few	TRBV5-1	TRBJ2-2	TRBD2	TGCGCCAGCAGCTATCCTTTAGCGGGAGGGGCGTCCGGGGAGCTGTTTTTT	CASSYPLAGGASGELFF
.	TRBV18	TRBJ2-2	TRBD1	TGTGCCAGCTCACTCGCTCGGCCGGCGACAGGGGGACACACCGGGGAGCTGTTTTTT	CASSLARPATGGHTGELFF
.	TRBV7-8	TRBJ2-7	TRBD1	TGTGCCAGCAGCGCCCGGGAACAGGGGGCCTACGAGCAGTACTTC	CASSAREQGAYEQYF
few	TRBV9	TRBJ2-5	TRBD2	TGTGCCAGCAGCATCGGACTAGCGGGGCCCCGAGAGACCCAGTACTTC	CASSIGLAGPRETQYF
.	TRBV5-1	TRBJ2-1	TRBD2	TGCGCCAGCAGCTTGGGAGTGGGAGGGAGGGGCAATGAGCAGTTCTTC	CASSLGVGGRGNEQFF
once	TRBV28	TRBJ2-5	TRBD1	TGTGCCAGCAGTTTGCGGACAGGGGCGTGGGGAGAGACCCAGTACTTC	CASSLRTGAWGETQYF
once	TRBV14	TRBJ2-7	.	TGTGCCAGCAGCCTGAGGGTTTTTGGTTTCTACGAGCAGTACTTC	CASSLRVFGFYEQYF
few	TRBV2	TRBJ2-3	TRBD1	TGTGCCAGCACTGGACAGGGAGCGGCAGATACGCAGTATTTT	CASTGQGAADTQYF
once	TRBV4-1	TRBJ2-7	TRBD2	TGCGCCAGCAGCCCTAGACTAGCGGGAACCTACGAGCAGTACTTC	CASSPRLAGTYEQYF
.	TRBV6-6	TRBJ2-1	TRBD2	TGTGCCAGCAATCCAGGGACTAGCGGCTACAATGAGCAGTTCTTC	CASNPGTSGYNEQFF
.	TRBV28	TRBJ1-1	TRBD1	TGTGCCAGCAGACCTAACGGACAGGGAAACACTGAAGCTTTCTTT	CASRPNGQGNTEAFF
.	TRBV29-1	TRBJ2-7	.	TGCAGCGTTGATCAGGGGTCTTCCTACGAGCAGTACTTC	CSVDQGSSYEQYF
.	TRBV5-5	TRBJ2-2	.	TGTGCCAGCAGCTTGGTCCAGGGTGAGAGCACCGGGGAGCTGTTTTTT	CASSLVQGESTGELFF
.	TRBV19	TRBJ2-3	TRBD2	TGTGCCAGTAGTCAGGGTACTAGCGGGAGATCAGATACGCAGTATTTT	CASSQGTSGRSDTQYF
.	TRBV5-4	TRBJ1-1	.	TGTGCCAGCAGACCAGACAGAGGCCGGGAAGCTTTCTTT	CASRPDRGREAFF
.	TRBV27	TRBJ2-1	TRBD2	TGTGCCAGCAGTTCCGGACTAGGGCCCCTAGTTGAGCAGTTCTTC	CASSSGLGPLVEQFF
.	TRBV9	TRBJ1-1	.	TGTGCCAGCAGCCCTAGGGGTATCACTGAAGCTTTCTTT	CASSPRGITEAFF